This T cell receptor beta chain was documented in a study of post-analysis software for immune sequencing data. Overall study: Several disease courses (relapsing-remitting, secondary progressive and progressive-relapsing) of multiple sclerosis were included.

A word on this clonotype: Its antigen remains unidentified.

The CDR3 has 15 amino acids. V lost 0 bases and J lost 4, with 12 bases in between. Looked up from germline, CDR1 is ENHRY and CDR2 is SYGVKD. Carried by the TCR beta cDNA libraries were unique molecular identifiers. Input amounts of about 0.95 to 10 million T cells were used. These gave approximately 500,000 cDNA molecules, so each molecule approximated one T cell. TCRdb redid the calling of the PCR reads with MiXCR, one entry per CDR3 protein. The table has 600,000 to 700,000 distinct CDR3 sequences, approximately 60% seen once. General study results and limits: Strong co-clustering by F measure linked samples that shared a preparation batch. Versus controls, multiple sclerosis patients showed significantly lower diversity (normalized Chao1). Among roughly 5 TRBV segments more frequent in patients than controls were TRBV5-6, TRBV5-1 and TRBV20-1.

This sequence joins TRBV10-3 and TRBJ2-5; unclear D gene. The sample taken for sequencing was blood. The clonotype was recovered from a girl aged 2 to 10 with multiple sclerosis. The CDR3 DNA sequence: TGTGCCATCAGTGAGTCCGACGGAGCAGCAGAGACCCAGTACTTC. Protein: CAISESDGAAETQYF.